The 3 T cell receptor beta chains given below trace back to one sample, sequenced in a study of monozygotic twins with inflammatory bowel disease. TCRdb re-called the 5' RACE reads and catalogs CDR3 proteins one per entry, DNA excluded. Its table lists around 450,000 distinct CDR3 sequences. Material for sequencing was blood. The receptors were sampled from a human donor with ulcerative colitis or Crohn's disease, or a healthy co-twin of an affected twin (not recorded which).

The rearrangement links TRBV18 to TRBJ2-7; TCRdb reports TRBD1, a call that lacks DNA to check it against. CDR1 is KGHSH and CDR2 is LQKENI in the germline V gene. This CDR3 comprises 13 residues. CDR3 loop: CASSPGLGGKQYF.

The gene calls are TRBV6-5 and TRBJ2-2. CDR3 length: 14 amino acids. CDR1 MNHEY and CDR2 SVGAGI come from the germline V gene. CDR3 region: CASSSPRYPGELFF.

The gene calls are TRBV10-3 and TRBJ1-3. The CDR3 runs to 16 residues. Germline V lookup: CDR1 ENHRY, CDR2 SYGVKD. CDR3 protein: CAIRAPEDLSGNTIYF.